Listed below are T cell receptor beta chains from one sample, sequenced in a study of a mutant IDH1 vaccine in newly diagnosed glioma. The data were produced by immunoSEQ multiplex PCR, yet TCRdb's version contains in-frame clones alone and is incomplete. The table shows about 54,000 clones, with about four fifths occurring only once. The antigens for these receptors are not known. The sequencing here drew on PBMCs, taken from a glioma patient whose treatment included an IDH1 peptide vaccine. The receptors were sampled from a man aged 35-49 years with glioma. Each CDR3 is given with its conserved first and last residue. D genes are given only for firm matches. Clone size is given for some rows only: seen once, a few or many times, or a class if the clone is expanded.

>.|TRBV13|few|TRBJ1-1
CASSLGGEAFF
TGTGCCAGCAGCTTAGGGGGGGAAGCTTTCTTT
>.|TRBV10-1|.|TRBJ2-2
CASSGSMTGELFF
TGCGCCAGCAGTGGTTCAATGACCGGGGAGCTGTTTTTT
>.|TRBV6-5|.|TRBJ1-5
CASSYGPNPNQPQHF
TGTGCCAGCAGTTACGGACCGAATCCTAATCAGCCCCAGCATTTT
>.|TRBV23-1|few|TRBJ1-6
CASSQSGGSSYNSPLHF
TGCGCCAGCAGTCAATCGGGAGGAAGCTCCTATAATTCACCCCTCCACTTT
>.|TRBV10-2|few|TRBJ1-5
CASSEGNQPQHF
TGCGCCAGCAGTGAGGGCAATCAGCCCCAGCATTTT
>.|TRBV7-8|.|TRBJ1-1
CASSDISRDLRNTEAFF
TGTGCCAGCAGCGACATAAGCAGGGACCTTAGGAACACTGAAGCTTTCTTT
>TRBD1|TRBV11-2|once|TRBJ1-2
CASSLGQGYYGYTF
TGTGCCAGCAGCTTGGGACAGGGATACTATGGCTACACCTTC
>.|TRBV4-1|.|TRBJ2-1
CASSQDPGPYNEQFF
TGCGCCAGCAGCCAAGACCCGGGGCCCTACAATGAGCAGTTCTTC
>.|TRBV2|.|TRBJ2-3
CASRGDTQYF
TGTGCCAGCAGAGGGGATACGCAGTATTTT
>TRBD1|TRBV5-1|.|TRBJ2-3
CASRGQGGDTQYF
TGCGCCAGCAGGGGACAGGGGGGAGATACGCAGTATTTT
>.|TRBV6-1|.|TRBJ1-5
CASSESRVSNQPQHF
TGTGCCAGCAGTGAATCCAGGGTCAGCAATCAGCCCCAGCATTTT
>.|TRBV11-3|.|TRBJ2-7
CASSLRAGPPVF
TGTGCCAGCAGCCTGAGGGCTGGGCCCCCTGTTTTC
>.|TRBV2|.|TRBJ2-7
CASSHTAYEQYF
TGTGCCAGCAGCCACACGGCCTACGAGCAGTACTTC
>TRBD1|TRBV7-8|.|TRBJ2-2
CASSARTGVWTGELFF
TGTGCCAGCAGCGCCCGCACAGGGGTATGGACCGGGGAGCTGTTTTTT
>.|TRBV2|.|TRBJ1-5
CASTGGRNQPQHF
TGTGCCAGCACGGGTGGTCGGAATCAGCCCCAGCATTTT
>.|TRBV5-6|.|TRBJ2-7
CASSLGFASRVLEQYF
TGTGCCAGCAGCTTGGGGTTCGCTTCGAGGGTCCTCGAGCAGTACTTC
>.|TRBV2|once|TRBJ2-1
CASSEVWSSYNEQFF
TGTGCCAGCAGTGAGGTCTGGAGCTCCTACAATGAGCAGTTCTTC
>.|TRBV13|once|TRBJ2-7
CASSLVGIYEQYF
TGTGCCAGCAGCTTAGTCGGGATCTACGAGCAGTACTTC
>.|TRBV6-5|.|TRBJ1-5
CASKNGVQQPQHF
TGTGCCTCGAAGAACGGCGTCCAGCAGCCCCAGCATTTT
>.|TRBV19|few|TRBJ2-5
CASSILGETQYF
TGTGCCAGTAGTATACTGGGCGAGACCCAGTACTTC
>TRBD1|TRBV7-2|.|TRBJ2-7
CASRRPGQGVSYEQYF
TGTGCCAGCAGACGTCCGGGACAGGGGGTTTCCTACGAGCAGTACTTC
>TRBD2|TRBV29-1|.|TRBJ2-1
CSVEDWGGGAQRSYNEQFF
TGCAGCGTTGAAGATTGGGGCGGGGGGGCCCAACGCTCCTACAATGAGCAGTTCTTC
>.|TRBV2|.|TRBJ2-5
CASSDFGGGPQETQYF
TGTGCCAGCAGTGATTTCGGTGGGGGGCCGCAAGAGACCCAGTACTTC
>TRBD1|TRBV7-6|few|TRBJ1-1
CASSTGTAGNTEAFF
TGTGCCAGCAGTACCGGGACAGCTGGTAACACTGAAGCTTTCTTT
>TRBD2|TRBV6-5|.|TRBJ2-7
CASSYSISGGAYEQYF
TGTGCCAGCAGTTACTCCATTAGCGGGGGGGCCTACGAGCAGTACTTC
>.|TRBV13|.|TRBJ2-5
CASSLGRQSETQYF
TGTGCCAGCAGCTTAGGCCGACAGTCAGAGACCCAGTACTTC
>.|TRBV11-3|few|TRBJ1-2
CASSPYSRTADYGYTF
TGTGCCAGCAGCCCCTACTCCAGGACAGCTGACTATGGCTACACCTTC
>.|TRBV4-1|few|TRBJ2-3
CASSQEPMSADTQYF
TGCGCCAGCAGCCAAGAACCGATGTCGGCAGATACGCAGTATTTT
>.|TRBV13|once|TRBJ2-7
CASSFGSGFPGEQYF
TGTGCCAGCAGCTTTGGATCAGGCTTCCCAGGCGAGCAGTACTTC
>TRBD1|TRBV7-8|.|TRBJ2-2
CASRTGTAGELFF
TGTGCCAGCAGGACTGGGACAGCCGGGGAGCTGTTTTTT
>.|TRBV5-1|.|TRBJ2-5
CASSFVGRETQYF
TGCGCCAGCAGCTTTGTGGGACGAGAGACCCAGTACTTC
>.|TRBV5-4|.|TRBJ2-7
CASSSVAGAPPGEQYF
TGTGCCAGCAGCTCCGTGGCGGGGGCACCCCCTGGCGAGCAGTACTTC
>TRBD1|TRBV4-1|.|TRBJ1-6
CASSQDAAQQGSNSPLHF
TGCGCCAGCAGCCAAGATGCGGCTCAACAGGGGTCTAATTCACCCCTCCACTTT
>.|TRBV19|.|TRBJ2-6
CASSMLSGANVLTF
TGTGCCAGTAGTATGCTCTCTGGGGCCAACGTCCTGACTTTC
>TRBD1|TRBV2|.|TRBJ2-7
CASSRDRGTSYEQYF
TGTGCCAGCAGTCGGGACAGGGGGACCTCCTACGAGCAGTACTTC
>.|TRBV18|.|TRBJ1-1
CASSPRSGNAEAFF
TGTGCCAGCTCACCCAGGTCGGGGAACGCTGAAGCTTTCTTT
>.|TRBV5-4|once|TRBJ1-6
CASSRYSSYNSPLHF
TGTGCCAGCTCCCGTTATAGCTCCTATAATTCACCCCTCCACTTT
>TRBD2|TRBV2|.|TRBJ2-1
CASTDLAGGYNEQFF
TGTGCCAGCACTGACCTAGCGGGGGGTTACAATGAGCAGTTCTTC
>TRBD1|TRBV2|.|TRBJ1-6
CASSQTGTVGLRSPLHF
TGTGCCAGCAGCCAGACAGGGACAGTAGGCCTAAGGTCACCCCTCCACTTT
>.|TRBV6-5|.|TRBJ2-7
CASSSGRRNAYEQYF
TGTGCCAGCAGTTCTGGACGGCGTAATGCCTACGAGCAGTACTTC
>TRBD2|TRBV5-4|.|TRBJ2-1
CASSTGTSGFNEQFF
TGTGCCAGCAGCACCGGGACTAGCGGGTTCAATGAGCAGTTCTTC
>TRBD1|TRBV9|.|TRBJ1-2
CASSDRQGWGYTF
TGTGCCAGCAGCGATAGACAGGGATGGGGCTACACCTTC
>.|TRBV27|.|TRBJ1-2
CASSFTGKSTYGYTF
TGTGCCAGCAGTTTTACAGGGAAGAGCACCTATGGCTACACCTTC
>.|TRBV5-1|few|TRBJ1-1
CASSSTDSSMNTEAFF
TGCGCCAGCAGCTCCACGGACAGTTCGATGAACACTGAAGCTTTCTTT
>TRBD2|TRBV7-9|.|TRBJ2-5
CASSLVGVAGVQETQYF
TGTGCCAGCAGCTTAGTTGGGGTAGCGGGGGTGCAAGAGACCCAGTACTTC
>TRBD1|TRBV27|.|TRBJ2-1
CASADRGSHNEQFF
TGTGCCAGCGCGGACAGGGGGTCCCACAATGAGCAGTTCTTC
>.|TRBV30|once|TRBJ1-2
CAWSPVYGFYGYTF
TGTGCCTGGAGCCCGGTTTACGGCTTCTATGGCTACACCTTC
>.|TRBV19|once|TRBJ2-1
CASSIGRVPYNEQFF
TGTGCCAGTAGTATTGGGCGGGTTCCGTACAATGAGCAGTTCTTC
>.|TRBV27|.|TRBJ2-5
CASTSRPQETQYF
TGTGCCAGCACCTCCCGGCCCCAAGAGACCCAGTACTTC
>TRBD1|TRBV7-9|.|TRBJ2-2
CASRTGVVTGELFF
TGTGCCAGCAGGACAGGGGTAGTCACCGGGGAGCTGTTTTTT
>.|TRBV7-8|.|TRBJ2-7
CASSLKTYEQYF
TGTGCCAGCAGCTTAAAAACCTACGAGCAGTACTTC
>.|TRBV5-4|.|TRBJ1-6
CASSPENPGSPLHF
TGTGCCAGCAGCCCCGAAAACCCTGGTTCACCCCTCCACTTT
>.|TRBV6-5|.|TRBJ1-2
CATFYYGYTF
TGTGCCACCTTCTACTATGGCTACACCTTC
>.|TRBV2|.|TRBJ2-2
CASSELPRQLAGELFF
TGTGCCAGCAGTGAGCTCCCCCGACAGTTGGCCGGGGAGCTGTTTTTT
>TRBD1|TRBV9|.|TRBJ2-5
CASSARTGGRETQYF
TGTGCCAGCAGCGCGAGGACAGGGGGCCGGGAGACCCAGTACTTC
>TRBD1|TRBV29-1|few|TRBJ1-1
CSGDRAMNTEAFF
TGCAGCGGGGACAGGGCGATGAACACTGAAGCTTTCTTT
>TRBD1|TRBV2|.|TRBJ1-1
CASSGIGTGIPEAFF
TGTGCCAGCAGTGGAATCGGGACAGGGATCCCTGAAGCTTTCTTT
>TRBD2|TRBV7-9|.|TRBJ2-7
CASSERGGSYEQYF
TGTGCCAGCAGCGAGCGGGGGGGCTCCTACGAGCAGTACTTC